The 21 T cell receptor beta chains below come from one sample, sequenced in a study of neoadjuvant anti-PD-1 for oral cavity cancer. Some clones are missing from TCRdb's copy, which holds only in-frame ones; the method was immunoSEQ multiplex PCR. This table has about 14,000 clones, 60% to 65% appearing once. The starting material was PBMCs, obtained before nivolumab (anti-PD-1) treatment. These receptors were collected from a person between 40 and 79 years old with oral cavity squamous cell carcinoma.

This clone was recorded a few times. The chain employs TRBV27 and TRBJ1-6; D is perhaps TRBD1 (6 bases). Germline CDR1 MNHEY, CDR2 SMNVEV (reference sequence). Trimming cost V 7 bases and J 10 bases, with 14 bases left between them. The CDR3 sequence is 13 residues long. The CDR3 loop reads CASTQGGGSPLHF. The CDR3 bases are TGTGCCAGCACCCAGGGAGGGGGATCACCCCTCCACTTT.

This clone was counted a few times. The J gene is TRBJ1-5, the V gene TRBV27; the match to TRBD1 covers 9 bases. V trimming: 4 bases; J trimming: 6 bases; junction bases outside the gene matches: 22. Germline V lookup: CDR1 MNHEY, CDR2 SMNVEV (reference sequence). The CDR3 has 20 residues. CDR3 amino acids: CASSSSGGGVDRGVGQPQHF. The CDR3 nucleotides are TGTGCCAGCAGTTCCTCTGGGGGGGGTGTGGACAGGGGTGTAGGTCAGCCCCAGCATTTT.

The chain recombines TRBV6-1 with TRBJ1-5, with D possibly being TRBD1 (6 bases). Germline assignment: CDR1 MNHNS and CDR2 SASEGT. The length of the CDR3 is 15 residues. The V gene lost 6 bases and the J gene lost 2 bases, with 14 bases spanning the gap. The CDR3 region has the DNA TGTGCCAGCAGCCTACAGGGATTAGGCAATCAGCCCCAGCATTTT. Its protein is CASSLQGLGNQPQHF.

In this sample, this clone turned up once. The CDR3 DNA is TGTGCCAGCAGCCCCGAACCGTCTAACTATGGCTACACCTTC. Residues: CASSPEPSNYGYTF. The chain carries TRBV7-2 and TRBJ1-2; D not certain. Germline CDR1 and CDR2: SGHTA and FQGNSA. The V gene lost 5 bases and the J gene lost 0 bases, with 10 bases spanning the gap. There are 14 residues in the CDR3.

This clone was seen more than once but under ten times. CDR3 protein: CASIGATVNTEAFF. The CDR3 nucleotides are TGTGCCAGCATTGGGGCCACTGTGAACACTGAAGCTTTCTTT. V gene TRBV6-1 combines with J gene TRBJ1-1, with D possibly matching TRBD1 (5 bases). Deletions cut 7 bases from V and 0 bases from J, with 12 bases between. Germline CDR1 and CDR2: MNHNS and SASEGT. The CDR3 runs 14 residues.

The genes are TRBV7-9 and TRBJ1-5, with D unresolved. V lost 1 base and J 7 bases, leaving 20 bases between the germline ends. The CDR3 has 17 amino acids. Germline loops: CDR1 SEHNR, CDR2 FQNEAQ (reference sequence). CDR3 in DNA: TGTGCCAGCAGCTTAGATAGTCCCCGCCGAACCTTACAGCCCCAGCATTTT. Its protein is CASSLDSPRRTLQPQHF.

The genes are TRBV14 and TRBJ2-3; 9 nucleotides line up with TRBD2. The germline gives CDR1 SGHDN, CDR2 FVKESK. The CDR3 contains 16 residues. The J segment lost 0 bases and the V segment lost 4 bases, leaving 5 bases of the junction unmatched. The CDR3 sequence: CASSPRTSVSTDTQYF. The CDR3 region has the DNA TGTGCCAGCAGCCCCCGGACTAGCGTGAGCACAGATACGCAGTATTTT.

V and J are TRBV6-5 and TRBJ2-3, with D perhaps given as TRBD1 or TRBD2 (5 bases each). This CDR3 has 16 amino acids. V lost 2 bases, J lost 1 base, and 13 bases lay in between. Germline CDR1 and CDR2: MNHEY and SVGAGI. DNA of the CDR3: TGTGCCAGCAGTTACGGGACCCTATCCCGCACAGATACGCAGTATTTT. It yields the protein CASSYGTLSRTDTQYF.

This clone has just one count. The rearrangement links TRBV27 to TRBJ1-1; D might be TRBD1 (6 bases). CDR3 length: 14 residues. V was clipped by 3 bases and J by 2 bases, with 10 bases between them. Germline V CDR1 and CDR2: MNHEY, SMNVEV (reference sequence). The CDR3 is CASSLKGGNTEAFF. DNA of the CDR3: TGTGCCAGCAGTTTGAAGGGGGGAAACACTGAAGCTTTCTTT.

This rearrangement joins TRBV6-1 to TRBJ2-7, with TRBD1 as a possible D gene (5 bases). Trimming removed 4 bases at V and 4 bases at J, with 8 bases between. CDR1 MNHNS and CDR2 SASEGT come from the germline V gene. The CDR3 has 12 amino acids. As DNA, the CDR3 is TGTGCCAGCAGTGTTCGACAGTACGAGCAGTACTTC. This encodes CASSVRQYEQYF.

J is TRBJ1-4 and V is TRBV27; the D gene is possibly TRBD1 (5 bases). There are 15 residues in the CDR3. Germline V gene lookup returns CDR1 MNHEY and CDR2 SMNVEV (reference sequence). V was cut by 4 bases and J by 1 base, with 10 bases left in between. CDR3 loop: CASSSLQGTNEKLFF. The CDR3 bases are TGTGCCAGCAGTTCCCTCCAGGGAACTAATGAAAAACTGTTTTTT.

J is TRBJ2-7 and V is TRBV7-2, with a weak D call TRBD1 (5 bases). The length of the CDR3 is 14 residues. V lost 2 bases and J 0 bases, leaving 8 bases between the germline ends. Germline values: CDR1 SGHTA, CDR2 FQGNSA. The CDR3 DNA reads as TGTGCCAGCAGCTTACCCGACAGCTCCTACGAGCAGTACTTC. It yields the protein CASSLPDSSYEQYF.

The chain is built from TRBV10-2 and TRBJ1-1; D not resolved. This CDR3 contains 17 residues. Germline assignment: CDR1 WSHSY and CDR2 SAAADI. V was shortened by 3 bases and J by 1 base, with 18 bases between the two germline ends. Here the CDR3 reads CASSDPGGSDRNTEAFF. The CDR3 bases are TGCGCCAGCAGTGACCCAGGAGGGAGCGATAGGAACACTGAAGCTTTCTTT.

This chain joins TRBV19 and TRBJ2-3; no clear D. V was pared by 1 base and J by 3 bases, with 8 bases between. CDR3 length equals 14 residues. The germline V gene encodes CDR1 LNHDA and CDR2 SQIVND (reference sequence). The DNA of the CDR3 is TGTGCCAGTAGTATAGGGTCCTCTACAGATACGCAGTATTTT. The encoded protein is CASSIGSSTDTQYF.

CDR3: CASSPIAGVRNEQFF. CDR3 nucleotides: TGTGCCAGCAGCCCCATAGCGGGAGTGCGCAATGAGCAGTTCTTC. V and J are TRBV7-8 and TRBJ2-1; 9 bases align to TRBD2. V dropped 5 bases and J dropped 6; count of bases not matched to a gene: 8. Germline V gives CDR1 SGHVS, CDR2 FQNEAQ. This CDR3 is 15 amino acids long.

CDR3 protein: CASSLVAGGPSGELFF. The CDR3 DNA sequence: TGTGCCAGCAGCTTAGTAGCGGGAGGGCCCTCCGGGGAGCTGTTTTTT. The rearrangement uses TRBV7-9 and TRBJ2-2; the match to TRBD2 covers 11 bases. Germline V gene lookup returns CDR1 SEHNR and CDR2 FQNEAQ (reference sequence). The junction had 4 bases not matched to a gene; V was cut back by 1 base and J by 6 bases. The CDR3 length is 16 residues. Using reference TRBV7-9 and TRBJ2-2 for the parts outside the CDR3, the full variable domain is DTGVSQNPRHKITKRGQNVTFRCDPISEHNRLYWYRQTLGQGPEFLTYFQNEAQLEKSRLLSDRFSAERPKGSFSTLEIQRTEQGDSAMYLCASSLVAGGPSGELFFGEGSRLTVL.

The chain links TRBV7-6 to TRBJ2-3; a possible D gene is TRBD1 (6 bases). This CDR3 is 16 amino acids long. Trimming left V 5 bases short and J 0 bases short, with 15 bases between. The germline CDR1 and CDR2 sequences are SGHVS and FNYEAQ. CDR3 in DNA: TGTGCCAGCAGCCGACAGGCGCCGCCTAGCACAGATACGCAGTATTTT. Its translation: CASSRQAPPSTDTQYF.

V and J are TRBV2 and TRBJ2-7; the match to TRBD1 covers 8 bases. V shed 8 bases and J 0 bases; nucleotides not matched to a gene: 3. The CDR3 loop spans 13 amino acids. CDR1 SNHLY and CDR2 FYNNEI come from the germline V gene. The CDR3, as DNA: TGTGCCAGCCGACAGGGGCCCTCCTACGAGCAGTACTTC. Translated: CASRQGPSYEQYF.

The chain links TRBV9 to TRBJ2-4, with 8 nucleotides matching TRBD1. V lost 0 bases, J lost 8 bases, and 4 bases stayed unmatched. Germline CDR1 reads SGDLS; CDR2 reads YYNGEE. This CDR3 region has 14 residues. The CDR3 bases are TGTGCCAGCAGCGTAGTCGGACAGGGTGACATTCAGTACTTC. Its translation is CASSVVGQGDIQYF.

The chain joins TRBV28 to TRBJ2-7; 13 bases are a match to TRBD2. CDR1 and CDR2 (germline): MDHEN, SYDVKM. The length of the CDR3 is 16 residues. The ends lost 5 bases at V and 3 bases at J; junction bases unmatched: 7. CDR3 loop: CASSVRTSGRIYEQYF. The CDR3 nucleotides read TGTGCCAGCAGTGTACGGACTAGCGGGAGAATCTACGAGCAGTACTTC.

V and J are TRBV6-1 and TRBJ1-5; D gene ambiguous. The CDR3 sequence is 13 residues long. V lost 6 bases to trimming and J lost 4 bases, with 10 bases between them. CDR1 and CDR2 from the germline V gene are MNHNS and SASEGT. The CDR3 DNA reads TGTGCCAGCAGGGTTTTTGAGAATCAGCCCCAGCATTTT. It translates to CASRVFENQPQHF.